This paragraph covers one TCR beta chain sequence. The germline V and J ends were trimmed by 3 bases and 4 bases, with 9 bases remaining between them. The CDR3 has 13 residues. The V gene's germline CDR1 is KGHSH and CDR2 LQKENI. The method was immunoSEQ multiplex PCR; TCRdb's version includes in-frame clones alone and lacks a portion of them. The sample consists of 220,000 or so clones, 83% of them appearing once. The data stem from a study of cytomegalovirus exposure and HLA in healthy donors. The rearrangement links TRBV18 to TRBJ1-1; D is ambiguous. The clonotype comes from a woman younger than 35 in good health and CMV-seronegative. Sequenced material: PBMCs. The CDR3 protein is CASSPERSTEAFF. CDR3 nucleotides: TGTGCCAGCTCACCCGAGCGAAGCACTGAAGCTTTCTTT.